These T cell receptor beta chains were read from a single sample in a study of blood T cell repertoires in COVID-19. Profiling relied on immunoSEQ multiplex PCR, and the TCRdb table lists in-frame clones only, not all of them. The table shows about 150,000 clones, with about 86% occurring only once. Sequencing was done on a sample of peripheral blood. Receptors originate from a woman aged 55-70 years with acute or convalescent COVID-19. Both conserved end residues are part of each CDR3. A D gene is named only where the DNA matches it firmly. Clone size appears in some rows only: once, few, many, or a class for an expanded clone.

v_gene: TRBV5-1
abundance: NA
j_gene: TRBJ1-1
d_gene: NA
CDR3aa: CASSLELVGGTEAFF
CDR3nt: TGCGCCAGCAGCTTGGAACTTGTGGGGGGCACTGAAGCTTTCTTT

v_gene: TRBV2
abundance: NA
j_gene: TRBJ1-2
d_gene: NA
CDR3aa: CASSEKGIYYGYTF
CDR3nt: TGTGCCAGCAGTGAAAAGGGGATCTACTATGGCTACACCTTC

v_gene: TRBV6-5
abundance: NA
j_gene: TRBJ2-4
d_gene: NA
CDR3aa: CASSPMNWAKNIQYF
CDR3nt: TGTGCCAGCAGCCCCATGAACTGGGCCAAAAACATTCAGTACTTC

v_gene: TRBV5-4
abundance: once
j_gene: TRBJ1-2
d_gene: NA
CDR3aa: CASSFVAGSYGYTF
CDR3nt: TGTGCCAGCAGCTTTGTCGCGGGTAGCTATGGCTACACCTTC

v_gene: TRBV29-1
abundance: once
j_gene: TRBJ2-3
d_gene: TRBD2
CDR3aa: CSVLTSGGAFSDTQYF
CDR3nt: TGCAGCGTCCTCACTAGCGGGGGGGCTTTTTCAGATACGCAGTATTTT

v_gene: TRBV5-1
abundance: once
j_gene: TRBJ2-1
d_gene: TRBD2
CDR3aa: CASSLDRGLAGAGADEQFF
CDR3nt: TGCGCCAGCAGCTTGGATCGGGGACTAGCGGGGGCCGGTGCGGATGAGCAGTTCTTC

v_gene: TRBV6-6
abundance: NA
j_gene: TRBJ1-1
d_gene: NA
CDR3aa: CASSYSQGSTEAFF
CDR3nt: TGTGCCAGCAGTTACTCACAGGGAAGCACTGAAGCTTTCTTT

v_gene: TRBV6-5
abundance: NA
j_gene: TRBJ2-1
d_gene: NA
CDR3aa: CASSRVVPQFF
CDR3nt: TGTGCCAGCAGCCGGGTTGTTCCGCAGTTCTTC

v_gene: TRBV6-6
abundance: NA
j_gene: TRBJ2-5
d_gene: TRBD1
CDR3aa: CASSYSGRGETQYF
CDR3nt: TGTGCCAGCAGTTACTCGGGCAGGGGGGAGACCCAGTACTTC

v_gene: TRBV18
abundance: few
j_gene: TRBJ2-6
d_gene: NA
CDR3aa: CASSPPNGAGANVLTF
CDR3nt: TGTGCCAGCTCACCACCCAACGGGGCTGGGGCCAACGTCCTGACTTTC

v_gene: TRBV20-1
abundance: NA
j_gene: TRBJ1-2
d_gene: NA
CDR3aa: CSASTGSLTYGYTF
CDR3nt: TGCAGTGCTAGTACAGGGAGCCTAACCTATGGCTACACCTTC

v_gene: TRBV11-3
abundance: NA
j_gene: TRBJ2-2
d_gene: NA
CDR3aa: CASSPSRTANTGELFF
CDR3nt: TGTGCCAGCTCCCCGAGCAGGACAGCGAACACCGGGGAGCTGTTTTTT

v_gene: TRBV6-2/TRBV6-3
abundance: NA
j_gene: TRBJ2-3
d_gene: TRBD2
CDR3aa: CASSFAGGREQYF
CDR3nt: TGTGCCAGCAGTTTTGCGGGGGGGAGGGAGCAGTATTTT

v_gene: TRBV6-5
abundance: NA
j_gene: TRBJ2-2
d_gene: NA
CDR3aa: CASSKGLLNTGELFF
CDR3nt: TGTGCCAGCAGTAAGGGACTCTTGAACACCGGGGAGCTGTTTTTT

v_gene: TRBV7-3
abundance: NA
j_gene: TRBJ1-2
d_gene: NA
CDR3aa: CASSLMAGDNYGYTF
CDR3nt: TGTGCCAGCAGCTTAATGGCAGGGGATAACTATGGCTACACCTTC

v_gene: TRBV11-2
abundance: NA
j_gene: TRBJ1-6
d_gene: NA
CDR3aa: CASSLRRNSPLHF
CDR3nt: TGTGCCAGCAGCTTAAGGAGAAATTCACCCCTCCACTTT

v_gene: TRBV18
abundance: NA
j_gene: TRBJ2-7
d_gene: NA
CDR3aa: CASSPSGLFYEQYF
CDR3nt: TGTGCCAGCTCACCCTCGGGACTTTTCTACGAGCAGTACTTC

v_gene: TRBV6-6
abundance: NA
j_gene: TRBJ1-1
d_gene: NA
CDR3aa: CASTPGVGGAPEAFF
CDR3nt: TGTGCCAGCACCCCGGGGGTGGGGGGGGCCCCTGAAGCTTTCTTT

v_gene: TRBV5-8
abundance: NA
j_gene: TRBJ2-1
d_gene: NA
CDR3aa: CASSSYPPRDEQFF
CDR3nt: TGTGCCAGCAGCTCATACCCTCCTCGAGATGAGCAGTTCTTC

v_gene: TRBV11-2
abundance: once
j_gene: TRBJ2-1
d_gene: NA
CDR3aa: CASSLEPGVYNEQFF
CDR3nt: TGTGCCAGCAGCTTAGAGCCAGGGGTCTACAATGAGCAGTTCTTC

v_gene: TRBV3-1/TRBV3-2
abundance: NA
j_gene: TRBJ2-5
d_gene: TRBD1
CDR3aa: CASSYRGQETQYF
CDR3nt: TGTGCCAGCAGCTACAGGGGCCAAGAGACCCAGTACTTC

v_gene: TRBV7-3
abundance: few
j_gene: TRBJ1-2
d_gene: TRBD1
CDR3aa: CASSSTGGLVDGYTF
CDR3nt: TGTGCCAGCAGCTCGACAGGGGGTTTAGTCGATGGCTACACCTTC